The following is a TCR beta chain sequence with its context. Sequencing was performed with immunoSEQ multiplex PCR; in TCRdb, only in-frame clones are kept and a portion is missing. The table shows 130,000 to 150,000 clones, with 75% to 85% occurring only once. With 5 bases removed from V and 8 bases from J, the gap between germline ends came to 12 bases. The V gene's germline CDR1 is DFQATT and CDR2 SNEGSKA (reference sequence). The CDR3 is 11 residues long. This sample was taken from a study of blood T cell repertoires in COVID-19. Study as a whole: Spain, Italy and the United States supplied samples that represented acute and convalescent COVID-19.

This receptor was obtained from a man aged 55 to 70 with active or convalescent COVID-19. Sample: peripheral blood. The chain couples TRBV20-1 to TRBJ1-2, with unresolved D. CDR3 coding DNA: TGCAGTGCTTCAAACGCGGGAGGCTACACCTTC. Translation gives CSASNAGGYTF.